Sequencing of this T cell receptor (beta chain) was carried out in a study of T cell repertoires in cytomegalovirus infection. In regard to this clonotype: Antigen unknown.

MiXCR, run by TCRdb on the reads, gives a single entry per CDR3 protein. Of some 200,000 distinct CDR3 sequences in the sample, roughly 34% were seen once. V trimming: 8 bases; J trimming: 7 bases; junction bases outside the gene matches: 5. The CDR3 has 11 residues. Germline CDR1 is LNHDA and CDR2 is SQIVND (reference sequence). The receptor comes from a human donor in good health (CMV status not recorded). Some clones in this sample may be carry-over from other donors' samples. The material was CD8+ T cells from cultured PBMCs, obtained from culture after CMV antigen stimulation. The rearrangement joins TRBV19 to TRBJ2-7; 7 nucleotides align to TRBD1. The DNA for the CDR3 is TGTGCCAGTGGGACAGACAGTGAGCAGTACTTC. Its translation: CASGTDSEQYF.